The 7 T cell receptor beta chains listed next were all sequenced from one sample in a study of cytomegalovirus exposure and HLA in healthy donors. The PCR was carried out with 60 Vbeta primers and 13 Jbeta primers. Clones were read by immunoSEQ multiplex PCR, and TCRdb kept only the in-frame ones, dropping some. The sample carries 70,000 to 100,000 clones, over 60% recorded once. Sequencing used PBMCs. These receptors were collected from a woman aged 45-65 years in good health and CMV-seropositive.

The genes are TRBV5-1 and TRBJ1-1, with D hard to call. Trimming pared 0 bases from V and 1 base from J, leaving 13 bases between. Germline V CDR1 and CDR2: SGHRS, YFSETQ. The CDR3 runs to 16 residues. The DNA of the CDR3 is TGCGCCAGCAGCTTGGGGTATAGCGCGAAGAACACTGAAGCTTTCTTT. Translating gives CASSLGYSAKNTEAFF.

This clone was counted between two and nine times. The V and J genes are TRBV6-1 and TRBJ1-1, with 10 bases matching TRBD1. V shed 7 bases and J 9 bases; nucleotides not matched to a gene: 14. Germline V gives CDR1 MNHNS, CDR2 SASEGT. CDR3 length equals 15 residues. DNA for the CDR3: TGTGCCAGCAAAGAACAGACAGGGGGCGCGGGTAAAGCTTTCTTT. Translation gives CASKEQTGGAGKAFF.

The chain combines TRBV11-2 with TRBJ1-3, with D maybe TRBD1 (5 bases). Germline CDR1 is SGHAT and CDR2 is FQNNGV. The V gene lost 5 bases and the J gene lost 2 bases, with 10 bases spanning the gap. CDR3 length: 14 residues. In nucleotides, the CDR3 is TGTGCCAGCAGCCCTGACAGAGCTGGAAACACCATATATTTT. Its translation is CASSPDRAGNTIYF.

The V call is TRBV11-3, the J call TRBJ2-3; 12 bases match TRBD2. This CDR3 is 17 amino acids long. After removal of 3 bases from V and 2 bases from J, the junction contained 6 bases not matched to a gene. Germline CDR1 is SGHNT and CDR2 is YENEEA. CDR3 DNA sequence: TGTGCCAGCAGCTTTGCCCTAGCGGGGGGGCACACAGATACGCAGTATTTT. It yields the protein CASSFALAGGHTDTQYF. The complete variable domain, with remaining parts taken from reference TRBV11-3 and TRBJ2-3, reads EAGVVQSPRYKIIEKKQPVAFWCNPISGHNTLYWYLQNLGQGPELLIRYENEEAVDDSQLPKDRFSAERLKGVDSTLKIQPAELGDSAVYLCASSFALAGGHTDTQYFGPGTRLTVL.

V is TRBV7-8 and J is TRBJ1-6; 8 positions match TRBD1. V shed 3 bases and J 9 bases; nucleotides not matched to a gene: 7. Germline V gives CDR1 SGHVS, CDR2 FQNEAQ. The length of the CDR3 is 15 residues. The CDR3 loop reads CASSLELQGVSPLHF. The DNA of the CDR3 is TGTGCCAGCAGCTTGGAACTACAGGGGGTTTCACCCCTCCACTTT.

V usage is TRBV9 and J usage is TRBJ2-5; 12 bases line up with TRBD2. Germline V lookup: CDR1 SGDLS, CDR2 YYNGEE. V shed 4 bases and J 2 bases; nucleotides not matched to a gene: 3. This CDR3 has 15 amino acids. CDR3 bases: TGTGCCAGCAGCCTAGCGGGGGGGCTTCAAGAGACCCAGTACTTC. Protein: CASSLAGGLQETQYF.

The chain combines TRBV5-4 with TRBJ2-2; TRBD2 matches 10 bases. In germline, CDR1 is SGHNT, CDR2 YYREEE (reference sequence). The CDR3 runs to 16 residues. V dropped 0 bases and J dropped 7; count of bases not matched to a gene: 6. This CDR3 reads CASSLASGGADGELFF. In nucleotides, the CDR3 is TGTGCCAGCAGCTTGGCAAGCGGGGGGGCCGACGGGGAGCTGTTTTTT.